The entry that follows covers one T cell receptor beta chain sequence. What it binds is not known. This record belongs to a study of beta chain features in type 1 diabetes. About the study: Summed over all samples, the examined sorted cells came to some 99 million.

CD45RO/CCR7/CD25/CD127/CD95/CD27 sorting isolated CD4+ naive, central memory, regulatory and stem cell-like memory cells. Study-level results: Among patients with Type 1 diabetes, TCRB CDR3s were moderately but significantly shorter in every one of the four CD4+ subsets. A greater similarity of naive, central memory and Treg TCRB repertoires was seen among patients than among healthy donors.

Germline V gene sequence: CDR1 MDHEN, CDR2 SYDVKM. The CDR3 runs 14 residues. V gave up 7 bases and J gave up 9 bases, with 19 bases separating them. The isolated RNA, all of it, was reverse transcribed, so expressed TCRB transcripts were what got sequenced. Here immunoSEQ multiplex PCR was the method, and the copy in TCRdb shows in-frame clones only, minus some. The repertoire includes 250,000 to 350,000 clones, about 13% of them detected once, and 0.017% sits in the top ten. The TCR comes from a man in his thirties or forties with type 1 diabetes. The V and J genes are TRBV28 and TRBJ2-1, with a tentative D call TRBD2 (5 bases). What was sequenced was naive CD4+ T cells from blood. CDR3 sequence (DNA): TGTGCCAGCATCTTGGGGTCTCAAGGAGGTGAGCAGTTCTTC. This codes for CASILGSQGGEQFF.